This T cell receptor beta chain is drawn from a study of shared clonotypes between healthy human individuals. The data were produced by immunoSEQ multiplex PCR, yet TCRdb's version contains in-frame clones alone and is incomplete. The sample includes 2,500,000 or so clones, around 94% of them seen just once. The germline V gene has CDR1 SGHRS and CDR2 YFSETQ. The CDR3 sequence is 15 residues long. The germline V and J ends were trimmed by 5 bases and 1 base, with 13 bases remaining between them. The sequence was collected from a young man in good health. J is TRBJ1-5 and V is TRBV5-1; D perhaps matches TRBD1 (5 bases). The sequenced sample consisted of naive CD4+ T cells sorted from blood. Subset of the sample: CD45RA+ positively selected. In DNA form, the CDR3 reads TGCGCCAGCAGACCTGACAGCAAAAGCAATCAGCCCCAGCATTTT. This sequence encodes CASRPDSKSNQPQHF.